The sequence of this T cell receptor beta chain was determined in a study of T cell responses to AZD1222 COVID-19 vaccine. Study-wide results and limits: Nearly half of the spike-specific TCRs reportedly recognize variant regions that carry no mutations. Females made up more of the donors, who were largely white British, and clonal diversity may have come out too low.

Repertoires were generated with immunoSEQ multiplex PCR, while TCRdb's copy carries only in-frame clones and drops some. The repertoire consists of 130,000 or so clones, with over 90% occurring once and the leading ten covering 6.6%. This CDR3 comprises 15 residues. Trimming removed 5 bases from V and 8 bases from J, with 18 bases in between. Germline V lookup: CDR1 SEHNR, CDR2 FQNEAQ (reference sequence). Comment on this clone: The antigen remains unidentified.

This chain joins TRBV7-9 and TRBJ1-4; perhaps TRBD1 as D (6 bases). The sequence was obtained from an adult in good health. The sample here was peripheral blood, taken on day 0 of AZD1222 vaccination. CDR3 bases: TGTGCCAGCAGCACCTTAAGGGGGGACACGGAAAAACTGTTTTTT. It yields the protein CASSTLRGDTEKLFF.